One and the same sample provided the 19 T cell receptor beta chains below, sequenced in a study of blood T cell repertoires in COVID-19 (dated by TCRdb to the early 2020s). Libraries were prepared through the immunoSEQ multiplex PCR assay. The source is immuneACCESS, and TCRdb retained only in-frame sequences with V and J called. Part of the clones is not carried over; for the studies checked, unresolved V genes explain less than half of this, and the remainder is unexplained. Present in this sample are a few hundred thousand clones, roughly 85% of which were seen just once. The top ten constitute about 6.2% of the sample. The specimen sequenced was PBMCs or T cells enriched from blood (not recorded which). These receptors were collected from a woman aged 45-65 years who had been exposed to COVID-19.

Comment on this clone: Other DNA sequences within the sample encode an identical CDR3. CDR3 loop: CASSPTSGGYNEQFF. The CDR3 nucleotides read TGTGCCAGCAGCCCTACTAGCGGGGGATACAATGAGCAGTTCTTC. V gene TRBV9 combines with J gene TRBJ2-1; 11 bases fit TRBD2. The CDR3 sequence is 15 residues long. The V segment lost 4 bases and the J segment 4 bases; nucleotides outside the gene matches: 4. Germline CDR1 reads SGDLS; CDR2 reads YYNGEE.

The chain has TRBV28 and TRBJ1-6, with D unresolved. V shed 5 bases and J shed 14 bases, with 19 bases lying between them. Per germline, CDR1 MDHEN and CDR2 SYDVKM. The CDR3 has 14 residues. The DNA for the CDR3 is TGTGCCAGCAGTCGGTCCACGGGGTCTTACACCCTCCACTTT. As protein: CASSRSTGSYTLHF. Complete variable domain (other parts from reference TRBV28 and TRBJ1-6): DVKVTQSSRYLVKRTGEKVFLECVQDMDHENMFWYRQDPGLGLRLIYFSYDVKMKEKGDIPEGYSVSREKKERFSLILESASTNQTSMYLCASSRSTGSYTLHFGNGTRLTVT.

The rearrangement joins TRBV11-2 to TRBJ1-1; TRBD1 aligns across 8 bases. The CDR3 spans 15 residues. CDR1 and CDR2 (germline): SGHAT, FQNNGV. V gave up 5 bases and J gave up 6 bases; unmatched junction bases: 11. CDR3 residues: CASSPLTGGRSEAFF. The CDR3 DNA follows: TGTGCCAGCAGCCCTCTAACAGGGGGAAGGTCTGAAGCTTTCTTT.

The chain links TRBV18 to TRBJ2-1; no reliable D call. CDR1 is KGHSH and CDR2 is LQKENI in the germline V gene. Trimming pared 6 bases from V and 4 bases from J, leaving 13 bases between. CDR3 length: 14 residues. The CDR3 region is CASSPIASYNEQFF. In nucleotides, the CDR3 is TGTGCCAGCTCTCCGATTGCCAGTTACAATGAGCAGTTCTTC.

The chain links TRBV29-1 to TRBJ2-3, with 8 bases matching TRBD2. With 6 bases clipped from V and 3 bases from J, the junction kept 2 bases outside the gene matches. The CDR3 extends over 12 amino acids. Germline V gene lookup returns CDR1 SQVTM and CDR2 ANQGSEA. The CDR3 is CSVSGGTDTQYF. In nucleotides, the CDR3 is TGCAGCGTCTCGGGGGGGACAGATACGCAGTATTTT.

The CDR3 sequence is CATSDPGQNNEQFF. Here the CDR3 DNA reads TGTGCCACCAGTGACCCGGGACAGAACAATGAGCAGTTCTTC. V usage is TRBV24-1 and J usage is TRBJ2-1, with 7 bases fitting TRBD1. Looked up from germline, CDR1 is KGHDR and CDR2 is SFDVKD. Trimming removed 4 bases from V and 5 bases from J; junction bases left unmatched: 4. This CDR3 comprises 14 residues.

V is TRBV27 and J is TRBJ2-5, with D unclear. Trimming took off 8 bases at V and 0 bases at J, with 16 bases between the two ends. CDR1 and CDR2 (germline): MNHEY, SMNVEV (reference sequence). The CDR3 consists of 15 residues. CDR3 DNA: TGTGCCAGCCGCCCCCTGGCGGCGTACCAAGAGACCCAGTACTTC. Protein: CASRPLAAYQETQYF.

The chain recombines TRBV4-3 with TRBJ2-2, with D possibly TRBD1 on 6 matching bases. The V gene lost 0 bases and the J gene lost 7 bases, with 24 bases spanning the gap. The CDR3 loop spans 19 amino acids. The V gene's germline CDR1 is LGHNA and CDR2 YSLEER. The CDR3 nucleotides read TGCGCCAGCAGCCAAGATCCGTCTTCTGTGACAGGTCCCCACGGGGAGCTGTTTTTT. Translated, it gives CASSQDPSSVTGPHGELFF.

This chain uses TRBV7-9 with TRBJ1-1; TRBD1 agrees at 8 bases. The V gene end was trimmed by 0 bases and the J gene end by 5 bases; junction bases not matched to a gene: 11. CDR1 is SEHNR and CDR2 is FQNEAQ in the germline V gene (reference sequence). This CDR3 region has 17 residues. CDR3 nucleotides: TGTGCCAGCAGCTTAGCGGTTCTCAGGGGGCGGAATACTGAAGCTTTCTTT. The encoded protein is CASSLAVLRGRNTEAFF.

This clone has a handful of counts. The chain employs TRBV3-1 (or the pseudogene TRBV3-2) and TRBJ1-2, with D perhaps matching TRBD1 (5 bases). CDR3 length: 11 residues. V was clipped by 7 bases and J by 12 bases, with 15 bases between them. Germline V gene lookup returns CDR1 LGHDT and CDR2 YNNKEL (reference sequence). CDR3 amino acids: CASMGGVADTF. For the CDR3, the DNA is TGTGCCAGCATGGGGGGGGTTGCGGACACCTTC.

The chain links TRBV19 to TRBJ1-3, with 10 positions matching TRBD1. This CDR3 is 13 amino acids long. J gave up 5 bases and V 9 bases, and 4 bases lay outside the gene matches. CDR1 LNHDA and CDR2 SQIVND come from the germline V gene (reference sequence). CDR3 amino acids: CASRDRGRNTIYF. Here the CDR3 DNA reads TGTGCCAGCAGGGACAGGGGAAGAAACACCATATATTTT.

CDR3 coding DNA: TGTGCCATCAGTGAAACATGGGATACGCAGTATTTT. Its translation: CAISETWDTQYF. The V and J genes are TRBV10-3 and TRBJ2-3; D not resolved. The CDR3 is 12 residues long. V was clipped by 3 bases and J by 6 bases, with 7 bases between them. Germline loops: CDR1 ENHRY, CDR2 SYGVKD.

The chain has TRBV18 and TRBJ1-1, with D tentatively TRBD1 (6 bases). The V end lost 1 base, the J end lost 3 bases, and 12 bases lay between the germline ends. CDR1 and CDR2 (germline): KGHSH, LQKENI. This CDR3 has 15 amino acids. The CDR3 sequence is CASSPRSGAHTEAFF. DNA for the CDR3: TGTGCCAGCTCACCACGGTCAGGGGCGCACACTGAAGCTTTCTTT. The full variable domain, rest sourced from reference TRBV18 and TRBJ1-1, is NAGVMQNPRHLVRRRGQEARLRCSPMKGHSHVYWYRQLPEEGLKFMVYLQKENIIDESGMPKERFSAEFPKEGPSILRIQQVVRGDSAAYFCASSPRSGAHTEAFFGQGTRLTVV.

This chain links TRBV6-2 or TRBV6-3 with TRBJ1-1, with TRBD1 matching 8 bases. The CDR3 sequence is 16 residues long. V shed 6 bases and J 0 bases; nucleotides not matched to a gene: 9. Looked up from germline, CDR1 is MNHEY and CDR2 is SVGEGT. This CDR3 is CASSPGGHLVNTEAFF. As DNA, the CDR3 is TGTGCCAGCAGCCCAGGGGGCCATTTGGTGAACACTGAAGCTTTCTTT.

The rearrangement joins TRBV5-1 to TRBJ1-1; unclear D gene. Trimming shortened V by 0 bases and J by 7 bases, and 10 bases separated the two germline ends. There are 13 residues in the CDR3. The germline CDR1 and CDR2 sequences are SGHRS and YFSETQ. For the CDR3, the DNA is TGCGCCAGCAGCTTGGGCACTCTGGTTGAAGCTTTCTTT. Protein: CASSLGTLVEAFF.

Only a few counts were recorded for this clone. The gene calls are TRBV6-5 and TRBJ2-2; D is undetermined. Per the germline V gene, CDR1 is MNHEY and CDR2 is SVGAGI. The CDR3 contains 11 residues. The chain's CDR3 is CASRDTGELFF. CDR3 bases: TGTGCTAGTCGGGACACCGGGGAGCTGTTTTTT.

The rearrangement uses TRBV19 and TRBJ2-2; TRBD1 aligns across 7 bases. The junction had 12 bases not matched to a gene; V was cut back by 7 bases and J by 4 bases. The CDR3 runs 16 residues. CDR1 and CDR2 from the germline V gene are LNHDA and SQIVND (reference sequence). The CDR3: CASTDRGRVPTGELFF. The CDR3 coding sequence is TGTGCCAGTACCGATAGGGGGCGGGTCCCCACCGGGGAGCTGTTTTTT.

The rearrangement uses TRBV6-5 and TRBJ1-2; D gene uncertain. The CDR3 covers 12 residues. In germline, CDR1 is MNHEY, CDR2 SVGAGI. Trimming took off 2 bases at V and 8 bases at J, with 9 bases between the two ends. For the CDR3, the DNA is TGTGCCAGCAGTTACGAGGGAGAGGGCTACACCTTC. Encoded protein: CASSYEGEGYTF.

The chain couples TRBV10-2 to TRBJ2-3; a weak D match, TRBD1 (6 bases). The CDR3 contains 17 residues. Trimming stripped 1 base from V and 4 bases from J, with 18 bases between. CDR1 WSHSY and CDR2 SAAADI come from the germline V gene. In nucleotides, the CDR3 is TGCGCCAGCAGTGAGTATAGGAGGCAGGGGATGGCAGATACGCAGTATTTT. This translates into CASSEYRRQGMADTQYF.